This TCR beta chain was sequenced in a study of shared clonotypes between healthy human individuals. Findings and limits, study-wide: Sequencing of the sorted subsets was shown by rarefaction to be incomplete despite large depth. Sequencing depth was a factor that was expected to affect clonotype sharing among donors.

Clones were read by immunoSEQ multiplex PCR, and TCRdb kept only the in-frame ones, dropping some. The sample has some 2,000,000 clones; 95% are singletons. There are 12 residues in the CDR3. The germline CDR1 and CDR2 sequences are LGHNA and YSLEER. Trimming removed 1 base from V and 4 bases from J, with 3 bases in between. As for this clone: Its antigen is currently unknown. The same CDR3 can be traced to other DNA sequences in this sample.

The receptor's source is a man younger than 35 in good health. The sequencing input was naive CD4+ T cells sorted from blood. As to subset: CD45RA+ positively selected. This chain uses TRBV4-3 with TRBJ2-3; unclear D gene. The CDR3 nucleotides read TGCGCCAGCAGCCAAGGGTCAGATACGCAGTATTTT. Its translation: CASSQGSDTQYF.